The T cell receptor beta chain under discussion was sequenced for a study of early T cells in non-severe SARS-CoV-2 infection. The wider study: Investigators sequenced bulk RNA drawn from unsorted whole blood, and chains remained unpaired.

The TCR library protocol was used to attach unique molecular identifiers. These identifiers were attached to individual cDNA molecules. TCRdb re-derived calls from the 5' RACE reads in MiXCR, one entry per CDR3 protein. There are 90,000 or so distinct CDR3 sequences in the sample; about 15% occur only once, and less than 7% lies in the top ten. In its sample, this clonotype was seen a few times. Its antigen is as yet unknown. The junction had 5 bases not matched to a gene; V was cut back by 2 bases and J by 2 bases. The germline V gene encodes CDR1 DFQATT and CDR2 SNEGSKA (reference sequence). The CDR3 loop spans 16 amino acids. Broader study findings: Matches to VDJdb favored anti-spike CD8 responses and missed private and CD4 specificities.

The clonotype comes from an adult who was a healthcare worker with PCR-confirmed SARS-CoV-2 infection or an uninfected control (not recorded which). Material: whole blood. The chain carries TRBV20-1 and TRBJ2-7; 14 bases align to TRBD2. The CDR3 bases are TGCAGTGCTAGAAAGATGGGACTAGCGGGGGCCTACGAGCAGTACTTC. Residues: CSARKMGLAGAYEQYF.